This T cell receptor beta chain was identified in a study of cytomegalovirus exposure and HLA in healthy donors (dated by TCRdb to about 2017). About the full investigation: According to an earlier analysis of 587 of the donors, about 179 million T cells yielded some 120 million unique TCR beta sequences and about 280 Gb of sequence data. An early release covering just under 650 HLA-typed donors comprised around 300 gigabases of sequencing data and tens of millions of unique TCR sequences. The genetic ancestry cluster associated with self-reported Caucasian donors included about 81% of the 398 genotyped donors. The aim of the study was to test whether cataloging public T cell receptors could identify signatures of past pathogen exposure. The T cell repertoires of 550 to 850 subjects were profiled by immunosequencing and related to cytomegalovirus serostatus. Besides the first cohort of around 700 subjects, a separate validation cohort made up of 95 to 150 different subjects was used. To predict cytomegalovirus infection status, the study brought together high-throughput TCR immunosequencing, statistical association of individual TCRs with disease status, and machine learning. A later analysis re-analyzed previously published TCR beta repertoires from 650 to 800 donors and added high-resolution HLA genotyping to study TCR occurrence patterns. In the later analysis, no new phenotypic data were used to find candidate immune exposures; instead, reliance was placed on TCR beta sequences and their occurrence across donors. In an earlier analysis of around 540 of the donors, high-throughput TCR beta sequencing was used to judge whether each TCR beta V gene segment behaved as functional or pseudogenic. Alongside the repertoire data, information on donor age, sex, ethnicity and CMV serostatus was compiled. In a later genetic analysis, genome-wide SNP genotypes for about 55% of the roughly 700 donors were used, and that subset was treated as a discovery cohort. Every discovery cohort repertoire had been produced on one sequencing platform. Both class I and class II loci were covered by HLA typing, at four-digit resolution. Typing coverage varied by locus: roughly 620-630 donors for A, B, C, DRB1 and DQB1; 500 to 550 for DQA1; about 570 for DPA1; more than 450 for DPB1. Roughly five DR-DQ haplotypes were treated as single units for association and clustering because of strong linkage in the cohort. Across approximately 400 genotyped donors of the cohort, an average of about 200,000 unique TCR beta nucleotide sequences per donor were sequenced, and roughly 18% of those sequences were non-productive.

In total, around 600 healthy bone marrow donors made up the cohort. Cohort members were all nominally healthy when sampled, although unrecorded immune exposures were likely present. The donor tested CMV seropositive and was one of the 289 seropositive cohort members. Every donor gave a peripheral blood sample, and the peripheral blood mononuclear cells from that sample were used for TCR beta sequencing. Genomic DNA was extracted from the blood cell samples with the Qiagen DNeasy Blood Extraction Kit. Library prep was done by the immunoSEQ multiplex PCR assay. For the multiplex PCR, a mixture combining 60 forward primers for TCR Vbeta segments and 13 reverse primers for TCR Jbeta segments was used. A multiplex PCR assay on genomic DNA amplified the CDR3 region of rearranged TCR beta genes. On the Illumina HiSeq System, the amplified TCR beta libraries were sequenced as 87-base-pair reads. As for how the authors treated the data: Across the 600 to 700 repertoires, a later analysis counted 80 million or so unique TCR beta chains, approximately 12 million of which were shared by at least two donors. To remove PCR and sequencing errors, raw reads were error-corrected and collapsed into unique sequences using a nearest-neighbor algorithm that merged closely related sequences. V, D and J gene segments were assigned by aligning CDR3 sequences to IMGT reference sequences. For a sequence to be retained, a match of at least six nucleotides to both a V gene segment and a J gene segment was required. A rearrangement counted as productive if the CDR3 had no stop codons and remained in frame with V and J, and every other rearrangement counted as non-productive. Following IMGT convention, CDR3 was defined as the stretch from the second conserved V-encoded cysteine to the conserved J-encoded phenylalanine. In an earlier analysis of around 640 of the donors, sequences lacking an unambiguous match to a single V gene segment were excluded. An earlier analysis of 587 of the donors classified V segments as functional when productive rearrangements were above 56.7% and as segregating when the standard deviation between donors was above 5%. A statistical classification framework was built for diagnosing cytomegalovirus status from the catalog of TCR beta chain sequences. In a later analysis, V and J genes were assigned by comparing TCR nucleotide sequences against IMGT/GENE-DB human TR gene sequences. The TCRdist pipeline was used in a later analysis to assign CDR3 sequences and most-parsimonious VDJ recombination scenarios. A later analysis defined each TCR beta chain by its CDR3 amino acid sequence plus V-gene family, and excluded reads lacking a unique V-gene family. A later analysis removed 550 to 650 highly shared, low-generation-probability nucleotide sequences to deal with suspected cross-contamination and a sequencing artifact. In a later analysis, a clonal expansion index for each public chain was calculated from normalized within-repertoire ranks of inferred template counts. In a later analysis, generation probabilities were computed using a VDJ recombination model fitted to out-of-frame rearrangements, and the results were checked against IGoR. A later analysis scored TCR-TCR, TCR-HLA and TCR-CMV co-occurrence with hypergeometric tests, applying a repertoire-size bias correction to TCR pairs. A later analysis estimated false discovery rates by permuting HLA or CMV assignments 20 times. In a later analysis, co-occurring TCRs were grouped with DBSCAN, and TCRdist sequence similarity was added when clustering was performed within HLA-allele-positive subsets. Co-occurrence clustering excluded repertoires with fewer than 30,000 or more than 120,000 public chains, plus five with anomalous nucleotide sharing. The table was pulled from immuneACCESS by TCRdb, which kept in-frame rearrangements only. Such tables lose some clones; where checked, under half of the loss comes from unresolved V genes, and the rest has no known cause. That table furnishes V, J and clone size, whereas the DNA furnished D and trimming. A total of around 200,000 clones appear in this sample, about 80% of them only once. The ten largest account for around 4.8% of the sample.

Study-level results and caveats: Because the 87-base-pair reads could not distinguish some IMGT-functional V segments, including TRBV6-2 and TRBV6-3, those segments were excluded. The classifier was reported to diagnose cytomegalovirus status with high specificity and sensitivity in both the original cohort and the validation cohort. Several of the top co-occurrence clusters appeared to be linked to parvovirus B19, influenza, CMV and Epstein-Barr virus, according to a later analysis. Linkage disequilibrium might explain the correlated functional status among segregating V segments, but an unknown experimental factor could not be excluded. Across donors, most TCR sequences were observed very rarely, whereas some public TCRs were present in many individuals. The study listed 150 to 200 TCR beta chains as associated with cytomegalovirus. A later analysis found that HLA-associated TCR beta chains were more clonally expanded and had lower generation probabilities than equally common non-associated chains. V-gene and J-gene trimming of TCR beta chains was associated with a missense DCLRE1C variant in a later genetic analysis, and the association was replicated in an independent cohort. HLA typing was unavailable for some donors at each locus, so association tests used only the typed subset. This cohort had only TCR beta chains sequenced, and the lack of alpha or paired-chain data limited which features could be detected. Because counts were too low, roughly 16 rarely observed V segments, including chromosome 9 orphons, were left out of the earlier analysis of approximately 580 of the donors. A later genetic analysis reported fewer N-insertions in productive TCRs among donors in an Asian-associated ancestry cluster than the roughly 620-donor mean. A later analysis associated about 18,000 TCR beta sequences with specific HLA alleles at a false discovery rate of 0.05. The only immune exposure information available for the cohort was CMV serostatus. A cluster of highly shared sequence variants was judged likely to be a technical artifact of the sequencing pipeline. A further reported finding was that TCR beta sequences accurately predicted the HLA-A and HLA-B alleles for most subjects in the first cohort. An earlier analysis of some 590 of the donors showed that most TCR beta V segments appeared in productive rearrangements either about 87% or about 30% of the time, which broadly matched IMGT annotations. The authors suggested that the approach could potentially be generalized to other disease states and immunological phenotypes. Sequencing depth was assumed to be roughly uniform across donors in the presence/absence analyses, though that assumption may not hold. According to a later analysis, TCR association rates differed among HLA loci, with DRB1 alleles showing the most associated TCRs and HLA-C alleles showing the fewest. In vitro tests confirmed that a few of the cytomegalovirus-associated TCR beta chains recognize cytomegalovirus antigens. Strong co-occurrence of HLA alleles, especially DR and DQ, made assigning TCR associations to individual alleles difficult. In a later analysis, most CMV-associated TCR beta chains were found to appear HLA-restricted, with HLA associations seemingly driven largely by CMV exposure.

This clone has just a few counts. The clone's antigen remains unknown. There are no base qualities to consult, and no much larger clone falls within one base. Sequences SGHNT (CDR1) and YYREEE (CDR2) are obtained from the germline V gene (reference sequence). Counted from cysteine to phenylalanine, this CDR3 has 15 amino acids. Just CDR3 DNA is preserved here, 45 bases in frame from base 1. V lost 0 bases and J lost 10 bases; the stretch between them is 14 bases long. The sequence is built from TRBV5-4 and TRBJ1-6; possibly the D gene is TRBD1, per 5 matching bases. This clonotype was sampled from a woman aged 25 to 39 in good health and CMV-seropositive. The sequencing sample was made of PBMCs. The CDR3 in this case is CASSLAGGGDSPLHF. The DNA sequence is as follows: TGTGCCAGCAGCTTGGCCGGGGGGGGAGACTCACCCCTCCACTTT.